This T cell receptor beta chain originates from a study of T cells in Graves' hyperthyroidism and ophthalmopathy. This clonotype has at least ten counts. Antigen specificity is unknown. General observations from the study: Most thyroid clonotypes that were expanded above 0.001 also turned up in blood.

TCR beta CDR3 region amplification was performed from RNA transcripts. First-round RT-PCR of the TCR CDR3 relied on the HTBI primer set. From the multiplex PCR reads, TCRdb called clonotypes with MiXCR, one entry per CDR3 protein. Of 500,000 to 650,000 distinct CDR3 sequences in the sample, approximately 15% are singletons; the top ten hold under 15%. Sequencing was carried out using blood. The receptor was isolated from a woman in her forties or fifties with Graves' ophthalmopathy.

CDR3 in amino acids: CASSSGSVLYNEQFF. The CDR3 bases are TGTGCCAGCAGCTCCGGATCGGTCCTCTACAATGAGCAGTTCTTC. The chain employs TRBV7-3 and TRBJ2-1; D is uncertain. This CDR3 comprises 15 residues. The V end was cut by 4 bases, the J end by 3 bases, with 13 bases between. In germline, CDR1 is SGHTA, CDR2 FQGTGA.